This TCR beta chain was sequenced during a study of cytomegalovirus exposure and HLA in healthy donors. Findings of the study overall: The study had only CMV serostatus as immune exposure information. About 87% or about 30% of the time was how often most TCR beta V segments were productive, according to an earlier analysis.

Germline-derived CDR1 and CDR2 are SQVTM and ANQGSEA. The trim removed 7 bases at V and 1 base at J, leaving 4 bases unmatched. The CDR3 runs 13 residues. 13 Jbeta primers and 60 Vbeta primers were used for the PCR. Sequencing was performed with immunoSEQ multiplex PCR; in TCRdb, only in-frame clones are kept and a portion is missing. This table holds 150,000 to 250,000 clones, 75% to 90% found once. With respect to this clone: What it binds is unknown.

Sample: PBMCs. The clonotype was recovered from a woman aged 45 to 65 in good health and CMV-seropositive. V gene TRBV29-1 combines with J gene TRBJ1-2, with 9 bases fitting TRBD1. CDR3 sequence (DNA): TGCAGCGATGAGGGACAGGGTAACTATGGCTACACCTTC. It yields the protein CSDEGQGNYGYTF.